A single sample gave rise to the 28 T cell receptor beta chains below, sequenced in a study of response to subunit inactivated influenza vaccine. TCRdb reanalysed the RT-PCR reads using MiXCR and keeps one entry per CDR3 protein. The sample lists 750,000 to 850,000 distinct CDR3 sequences, less than 20% occurring once. Sequencing used PBMCs from blood, obtained 5 days after vaccination. Source of these receptors: a man in his forties or fifties who received an inactivated influenza vaccine.

The V call is TRBV4-1, the J call TRBJ2-5; the D is unclear. Trimming pared 0 bases from V and 7 bases from J, leaving 15 bases between. The V gene's germline CDR1 is MGHRA and CDR2 YSYEKL. This CDR3 comprises 15 residues. DNA of the CDR3: TGCGCCAGCAGCCAAGATCAGAGCTTGAAGGTGACCCAGTACTTC. Its translation: CASSQDQSLKVTQYF.

J is TRBJ2-7 and V is TRBV9; TRBD1 agrees at 8 bases. This CDR3 contains 16 residues. Germline V gene lookup returns CDR1 SGDLS and CDR2 YYNGEE. V was pared by 0 bases and J by 4 bases, with 9 bases of the junction left unmatched. The CDR3 DNA is TGTGCCAGCAGCGTAGGGCCCTCAGGGGGCTGGTACGAGCAGTACTTC. Encoded protein: CASSVGPSGGWYEQYF.

The chain joins TRBV28 to TRBJ2-5, with 10 bases lining up with TRBD1. The CDR3 runs to 16 residues. CDR1 and CDR2 (germline): MDHEN, SYDVKM. V was clipped by 3 bases and J by 6 bases; unmatched bases: 10. The CDR3 DNA reads TGTGCCAGCAGTTTGAAGGGGGGACAGGGGCAAAAGACCCAGTACTTC. Protein product: CASSLKGGQGQKTQYF.

This clonotype has only a few counts. V usage is TRBV4-1 and J usage is TRBJ2-4; no clear D. Germline V gives CDR1 MGHRA, CDR2 YSYEKL. This CDR3 is built from 15 residues. Trimming stripped 0 bases from V and 6 bases from J, with 12 bases between. CDR3 loop: CASSQDPKTPNIQYF. The DNA for the CDR3 is TGCGCCAGCAGCCAAGATCCCAAGACTCCAAACATTCAGTACTTC.

CDR3 protein: CASSDSGTLPNEQYF. CDR3 in DNA: TGCGCCAGCAGCGATAGCGGGACCCTACCCAACGAGCAGTACTTC. The J gene is TRBJ2-7, the V gene TRBV5-1, with TRBD2 identical over 8 bases. The CDR3 sequence is 15 residues long. Germline-derived CDR1 and CDR2 are SGHRS and YFSETQ. The junction had 11 bases not matched to a gene; V was cut back by 4 bases and J by 5 bases.

This chain connects TRBV20-1 to TRBJ1-1; D is uncertain. Between the trimmed V and J ends, which lost 0 bases and 4 bases, there was a span of 12 bases. Germline CDR1 reads DFQATT; CDR2 reads SNEGSKA (reference sequence). The CDR3 runs 14 residues. The CDR3 region has the DNA TGCAGTGCTAGAGATAGGGCGGAGGGCACTGAAGCTTTCTTT. It translates to CSARDRAEGTEAFF.

CDR3 DNA: TGCAGCGCCCGGGGCGGGAGTGATTCCTACGAGCAGTACTTC. Translating it yields CSARGGSDSYEQYF. This rearrangement joins TRBV29-1 to TRBJ2-7, with 7 bases aligning to TRBD2. The CDR3 covers 14 residues. V was clipped by 7 bases and J by 1 base; unmatched bases: 10. Germline V lookup: CDR1 SQVTM, CDR2 ANQGSEA.

The gene calls are TRBV6-1 and TRBJ2-3; a possible D gene is TRBD2 (7 bases). Per the germline V gene, CDR1 is MNHNS and CDR2 is SASEGT. Trimming took 5 bases from V and 5 from J, leaving 14 bases between them. The CDR3 is made up of 14 amino acids. DNA for the CDR3: TGTGCCAGCAGTAGTCGGGGGGCCGAAGATACGCAGTATTTT. Its translation is CASSSRGAEDTQYF.

This clonotype was seen only a few times. The rearrangement uses TRBV7-2 and TRBJ2-7; D not resolved. V was pared by 0 bases and J by 8 bases, with 17 bases between. CDR1 is SGHTA and CDR2 is FQGNSA in the germline V gene. CDR3 length: 15 amino acids. CDR3 sequence reads: CASSLAVTGTTKQYF. The DNA for the CDR3 is TGTGCCAGCAGCTTAGCGGTCACGGGTACTACGAAGCAGTACTTC.

This rearrangement joins TRBV27 to TRBJ2-1, with 7 bases identical to TRBD1. Germline CDR1 is MNHEY and CDR2 is SMNVEV (reference sequence). Trimming at V came to 8 bases and at J to 8 bases, leaving 12 bases not matched to a gene. This CDR3 comprises 14 residues. The CDR3 coding sequence is TGTGCCAGCCGGAACAGGGGATCCGGCCATGAGCAGTTCTTC. As protein: CASRNRGSGHEQFF.

This clonotype turned up a few times. In DNA form, the CDR3 reads TGCGCCAGCAGCCCTGCCGGGGCCACCGGGGAGCTGTTTTTT. This translates into CASSPAGATGELFF. V usage is TRBV5-1 and J usage is TRBJ2-2; TRBD1 or TRBD2 may be the D gene (5 bases each). The CDR3 sequence is 14 residues long. Germline CDR1 reads SGHRS; CDR2 reads YFSETQ. The ends were cut back, 4 bases at V and 4 bases at J, with 11 bases in the middle.

This clonotype was seen more than once but under ten times. CDR3 in DNA: TGTGCCAGCACCGTGGACAGTAACACTGAAGCTTTCTTT. Its protein is CASTVDSNTEAFF. This chain connects TRBV12-3 or TRBV12-4 to TRBJ1-1; D may be TRBD1 (6 bases). This CDR3 has 13 amino acids. The ends were cut back, 7 bases at V and 2 bases at J, with 11 bases in the middle.

This chain joins TRBV20-1 and TRBJ2-6, with D uncertain. Trimming removed 6 bases at V and 0 bases at J, with 15 bases between. The CDR3 runs to 16 residues. Germline assignment: CDR1 DFQATT and CDR2 SNEGSKA (reference sequence). Here the CDR3 reads CSADEGRSSGANVLTF. As DNA, the CDR3 is TGCAGTGCGGATGAAGGACGGTCCTCTGGGGCCAACGTCCTGACTTTC.

This clonotype was counted a few times. The chain combines TRBV7-9 with TRBJ2-1, with 11 bases matching TRBD1. V was clipped by 5 bases and J by 4 bases; unmatched bases: 4. Germline CDR1 is SEHNR and CDR2 is FQNEAQ (reference sequence). The CDR3 consists of 15 residues. CDR3 nucleotides: TGTGCCAGCAGCCAGGGACAGGGGGGGTACAATGAGCAGTTCTTC. Translated: CASSQGQGGYNEQFF.

This chain joins TRBV7-2 and TRBJ2-3; D remains unclear. V shed 5 bases and J shed 3 bases, with 6 bases lying between them. The CDR3 spans 12 residues. The germline CDR1 and CDR2 sequences are SGHTA and FQGNSA. The CDR3 reads CASSATTDTQYF. CDR3 DNA: TGTGCCAGCAGCGCTACGACAGATACGCAGTATTTT. Full variable domain (missing parts from reference TRBV7-2 and TRBJ2-3): GAGVSQSPSNKVTEKGKDVELRCDPISGHTALYWYRQSLGQGLEFLIYFQGNSAPDKSGLPSDRFSAERTGGSVSTLTIQRTQQEDSAVYLCASSATTDTQYFGPGTRLTVL.

This clonotype came up a few times. The gene calls are TRBV7-3 and TRBJ1-2; no definite D call. CDR1 and CDR2 (germline): SGHTA, FQGTGA. V dropped 1 base and J dropped 5 bases, with 8 bases sitting between them. The CDR3 is made up of 13 amino acids. CDR3 sequence reads: CASSLSKGYGYTF. For the CDR3, the DNA is TGTGCCAGCAGCTTAAGTAAGGGATATGGCTACACCTTC.

In this sample, this clonotype turned up a few times. The chain combines TRBV12-3 or TRBV12-4 with TRBJ2-5; 7 nucleotides agree with TRBD1. The V segment lost 6 bases and the J segment 4 bases; nucleotides outside the gene matches: 8. The CDR3 spans 14 residues. CDR3 sequence: CASRKGAVRETQYF. CDR3 coding DNA: TGTGCCAGCAGAAAGGGGGCGGTCCGAGAGACCCAGTACTTC.

There are a few counts of this clonotype. CDR3 sequence: CASSLLAGKETQYF. The CDR3 region has the DNA TGTGCCAGCAGCTTATTAGCGGGAAAAGAGACCCAGTACTTC. The chain uses TRBV7-9 and TRBJ2-5; 8 bases fit TRBD2. The CDR3 extends over 14 amino acids. V shed 2 bases and J 3 bases; nucleotides not matched to a gene: 2. CDR1 is SEHNR and CDR2 is FQNEAQ in the germline V gene (reference sequence).

The chain joins TRBV5-1 to TRBJ1-5; the D gene is possibly TRBD1 (6 bases). Trimming stripped 2 bases from V and 6 bases from J, with 12 bases between. Germline V lookup: CDR1 SGHRS, CDR2 YFSETQ. CDR3 length: 14 residues. The CDR3 region has the DNA TGCGCCAGCAGCTTATCAGGGGCCGGTCAGCCCCAGCATTTT. It yields the protein CASSLSGAGQPQHF.

This clonotype was seen just once. The chain links TRBV6-2 or TRBV6-3 to TRBJ2-2; D gene uncertain. The CDR3 runs 15 residues. The V and J ends lost 7 bases and 6 bases respectively, with 18 bases between them. Germline CDR1 MNHEY, CDR2 SVGEGT. Here the CDR3 reads CASTFRRLVAGELFF. The CDR3 coding sequence is TGTGCCAGCACGTTCCGACGACTTGTAGCCGGGGAGCTGTTTTTT.

The chain uses TRBV5-1 and TRBJ2-3; D is uncertain. Germline CDR1 SGHRS, CDR2 YFSETQ. The germline V and J ends were trimmed by 0 bases and 6 bases, with 14 bases remaining between them. The CDR3 extends over 15 amino acids. CDR3 sequence (DNA): TGCGCCAGCAGCTTGGTATCTCGTGGGGTGGATACGCAGTATTTT. The encoded protein is CASSLVSRGVDTQYF.

The chain recombines TRBV29-1 with TRBJ1-1; 7 positions agree with TRBD1. The CDR3 covers 14 residues. Per the germline V gene, CDR1 is SQVTM and CDR2 is ANQGSEA. Losses at the gene ends were 4 bases for V and 4 bases for J; bases not matched to a gene: 9. DNA for the CDR3: TGCAGCGTTGTTCCCGACAGGGTCGGCACTGAAGCTTTCTTT. This codes for CSVVPDRVGTEAFF.

This clonotype was recorded a few times. V is TRBV28 and J is TRBJ2-3; a possible D gene is TRBD2 (7 bases). The CDR3 is made up of 14 amino acids. Trimming removed 8 bases at V and 4 bases at J, with 16 bases between. Per germline, CDR1 MDHEN and CDR2 SYDVKM. CDR3 in DNA: TGTGCCAGCGGCCCTGGGGGGGGCGCAGATACGCAGTATTTT. Translation: CASGPGGGADTQYF.

Only a few counts were recorded for this clonotype. This chain links TRBV4-2 with TRBJ2-7; D is perhaps TRBD2 (5 bases). V was clipped by 0 bases and J by 0 bases, with 12 bases between them. Germline values: CDR1 LGHNA, CDR2 YNFKEQ. The CDR3 loop spans 16 amino acids. CDR3 region: CASSQEWRASSYEQYF. DNA of the CDR3: TGTGCCAGCAGCCAAGAGTGGCGGGCGAGCTCCTACGAGCAGTACTTC.

In this sample, this clonotype turned up a few times. The chain carries TRBV24-1 and TRBJ1-1, with TRBD1 as a possible D gene (6 bases). V was cut by 6 bases and J by 0 bases, with 7 bases left in between. In germline, CDR1 is KGHDR, CDR2 SFDVKD. The CDR3 totals 13 residues. CDR3 DNA: TGTGCCACCAGTACAGGGATGAACACTGAAGCTTTCTTT. This translates into CATSTGMNTEAFF.

This clonotype was counted between two and nine times. The chain couples TRBV6-1 to TRBJ2-2; the match to TRBD1 covers 9 bases. There are 13 residues in the CDR3. Germline trimming cut 6 bases from V and 7 bases from J; bases unmatched to any gene: 3. Germline loops: CDR1 MNHNS, CDR2 SASEGT. For the CDR3, the DNA is TGTGCCAGCAGAAGACAGGGGGGCGGGGAGCTGTTTTTT. This codes for CASRRQGGGELFF.

The chain couples TRBV24-1 to TRBJ2-1; D gene ambiguous. The V gene lost 1 base and the J gene lost 6 bases, with 12 bases spanning the gap. CDR3 length: 15 residues. Germline CDR1 and CDR2: KGHDR and SFDVKD. DNA of the CDR3: TGTGCCACCAGTGATTTTCAACCCTGGGGCAATGAGCAGTTCTTC. Residues: CATSDFQPWGNEQFF.

This clonotype came up a few times. The V gene is TRBV4-3, the J gene TRBJ2-3, with D possibly matching TRBD1 (5 bases). This CDR3 is built from 15 residues. CDR1 and CDR2 from the germline V gene are LGHNA and YSLEER. V was pared by 0 bases and J by 5 bases, with 12 bases between. The CDR3 sequence is CASSQDRTTLDTQYF. Here the CDR3 DNA reads TGCGCCAGCAGCCAAGACAGGACAACTTTAGATACGCAGTATTTT.